A selection of T cell receptor beta chains follows, all from one sample in a study of cytomegalovirus exposure and HLA in healthy donors. Measured with immunoSEQ multiplex PCR; TCRdb has only the in-frame clones, and not every one. The sample consists of roughly 84,000 clones, 63% of them appearing once. The sample consisted of PBMCs. Source of these receptors: a woman aged 40 to 50 in good health and CMV-seropositive. CDR3s include the opening cysteine and the closing phenylalanine or tryptophan. The order of the fields is V gene, J gene, D gene, clone size, CDR3 protein, CDR3 DNA. The D gene is left open where the match is weak. Not every row has a clone size; where given, it reads once, few, many or a size class.

TRBV19	TRBJ1-2	-	-	CASSIAGAYGYTF	TGTGCCAGTAGTATCGCAGGGGCATATGGCTACACCTTC
TRBV6-5	TRBJ2-5	-	-	CASSHHAQGTQYF	TGTGCCAGCAGCCATCACGCGCAGGGGACCCAGTACTTC
TRBV7-2	TRBJ2-7	-	-	CASSLASGGPYEQYF	TGTGCCAGCAGCTTAGCGTCAGGGGGGCCCTACGAGCAGTACTTC
TRBV27	TRBJ2-5	TRBD1	-	CASSSATGTGRETQYF	TGTGCCAGCAGTTCAGCTACCGGGACAGGGCGGGAGACCCAGTACTTC
TRBV7-3	TRBJ1-2	-	-	CASSLEGPHGYTF	TGTGCCAGCAGCTTAGAGGGCCCCCATGGCTACACCTTC
TRBV19	TRBJ1-2	-	-	CASRRGSDYGYTF	TGTGCCAGTAGACGCGGGTCTGACTATGGCTACACCTTC
TRBV4-2	TRBJ2-5	TRBD2	few	CASSHTTSAETQYF	TGTGCCAGCAGCCACACGACTAGCGCAGAGACCCAGTACTTC
TRBV28	TRBJ2-2	TRBD2	-	CASSSGLAVRVLERTGELFF	TGTGCCAGCAGTTCGGGACTAGCGGTTAGAGTTTTGGAAAGAACCGGGGAGCTGTTTTTT
TRBV27	TRBJ1-4	-	few	CASRPLERPTSGNEKLFF	TGTGCCAGCAGGCCCCTGGAGCGCCCAACTAGCGGTAATGAAAAACTGTTTTTT
TRBV9	TRBJ2-3	TRBD2	-	CASTTREGNTDTQYF	TGTGCCAGCACAACGCGGGAGGGTAACACAGATACGCAGTATTTT
TRBV7-2	TRBJ1-3	-	-	CASSSPVGLRGNTIYF	TGTGCCAGCAGCTCCCCGGTCGGGTTGCGTGGAAACACCATATATTTT